This TCR beta chain emerged from a study of OX40 agonist ivuxolimab in advanced cancers. Findings of the study overall: The CD4+ and CD8+ T cells in the blood had expanded clonally by week 6 at 0.1 to 3.0 mg/kg.

For this clone: What it binds is unknown.

This CDR3 is 13 amino acids long. CDR1 and CDR2 from the germline V gene are SGHDT and YYEEEE. Between the trimmed V and J ends, which lost 0 bases and 8 bases, there was a span of 12 bases. TCRdb's table, derived via immunoSEQ multiplex PCR, lists solely in-frame clones and lacks some. The sample holds about 34,000 clones, approximately 80% seen once. People who had autoimmune disease history or systemic immunosuppression were excluded. Sequencing was performed on CD4+ or CD8+ T cells sorted from blood, taken in a trial of the OX40 agonist ivuxolimab. This receptor was obtained from an adult with an advanced solid tumor such as melanoma, head and neck, liver or kidney cancer. V is TRBV5-6 and J is TRBJ2-7; D possibly corresponds to TRBD2 (5 bases). The CDR3 here is CASSLARLGKQYF. CDR3 nucleotides: TGTGCCAGCAGCTTGGCCAGACTCGGGAAGCAGTACTTC.